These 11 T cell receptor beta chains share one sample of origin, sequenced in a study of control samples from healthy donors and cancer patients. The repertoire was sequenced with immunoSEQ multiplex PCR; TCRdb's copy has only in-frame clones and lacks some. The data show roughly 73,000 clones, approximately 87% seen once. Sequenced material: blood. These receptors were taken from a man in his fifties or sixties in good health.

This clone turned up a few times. CDR3 in DNA: TGTGCCAGCAGTCCCGGTAGGGGTACGCAGTATTTT. Its translation: CASSPGRGTQYF. This chain uses TRBV12-3 or TRBV12-4 with TRBJ2-3; D may be TRBD1 (5 bases). V gave up 5 bases and J gave up 8 bases, with 11 bases separating them. The length of the CDR3 is 12 residues.

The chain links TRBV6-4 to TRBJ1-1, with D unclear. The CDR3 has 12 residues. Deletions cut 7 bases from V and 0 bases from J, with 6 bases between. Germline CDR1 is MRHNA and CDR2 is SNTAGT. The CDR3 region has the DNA TGTGCCAGCAAAGGCGTGAACACTGAAGCTTTCTTT. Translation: CASKGVNTEAFF.

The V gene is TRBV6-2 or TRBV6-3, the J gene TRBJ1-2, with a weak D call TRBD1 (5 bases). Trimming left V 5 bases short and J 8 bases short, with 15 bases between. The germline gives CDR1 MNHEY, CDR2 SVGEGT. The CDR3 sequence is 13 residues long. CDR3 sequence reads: CASSNWAGSGYTF. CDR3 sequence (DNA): TGTGCCAGCAGTAACTGGGCAGGGAGCGGCTACACCTTC.

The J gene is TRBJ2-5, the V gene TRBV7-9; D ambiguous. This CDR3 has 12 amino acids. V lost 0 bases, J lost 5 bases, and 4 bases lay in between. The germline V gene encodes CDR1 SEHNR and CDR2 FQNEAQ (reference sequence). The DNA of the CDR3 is TGTGCCAGCAGCTTAGCGACTGAGACCCAGTACTTC. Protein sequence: CASSLATETQYF.

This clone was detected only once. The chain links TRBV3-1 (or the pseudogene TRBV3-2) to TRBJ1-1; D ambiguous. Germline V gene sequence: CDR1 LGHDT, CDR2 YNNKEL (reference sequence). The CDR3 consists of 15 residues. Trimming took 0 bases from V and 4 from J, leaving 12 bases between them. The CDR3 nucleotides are TGTGCCAGCAGCCAAGATCGGGGATGGGGCACTGAAGCTTTCTTT. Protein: CASSQDRGWGTEAFF.

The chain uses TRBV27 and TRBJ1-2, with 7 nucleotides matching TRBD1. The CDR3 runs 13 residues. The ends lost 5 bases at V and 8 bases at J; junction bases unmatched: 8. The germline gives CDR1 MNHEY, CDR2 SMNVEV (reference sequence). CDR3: CASSPLDRVGYTF. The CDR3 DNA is TGTGCCAGCAGTCCGTTAGACAGGGTCGGCTACACCTTC.

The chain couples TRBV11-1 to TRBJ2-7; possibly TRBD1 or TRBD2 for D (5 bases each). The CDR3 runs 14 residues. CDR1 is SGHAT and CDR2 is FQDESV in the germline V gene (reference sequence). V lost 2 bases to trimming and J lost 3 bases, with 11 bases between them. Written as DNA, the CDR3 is TGTGCCAGCAGCTTACGAGGGGCAGGCTACGAGCAGTACTTC. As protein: CASSLRGAGYEQYF. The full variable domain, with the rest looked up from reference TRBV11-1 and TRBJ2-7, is EAEVAQSPRYKITEKSQAVAFWCDPISGHATLYWYRQILGQGPELLVQFQDESVVDDSQLPKDRFSAERLKGVDSTLKIQPAELGDSAMYLCASSLRGAGYEQYFGPGTRLTVT.

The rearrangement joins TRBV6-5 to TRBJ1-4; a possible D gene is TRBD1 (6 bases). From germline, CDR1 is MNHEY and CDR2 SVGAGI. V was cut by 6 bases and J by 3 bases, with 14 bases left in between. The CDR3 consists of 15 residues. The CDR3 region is CASRPSTGPNEKLFF. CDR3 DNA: TGTGCCAGCAGACCTTCCACAGGGCCTAATGAAAAACTGTTTTTT.

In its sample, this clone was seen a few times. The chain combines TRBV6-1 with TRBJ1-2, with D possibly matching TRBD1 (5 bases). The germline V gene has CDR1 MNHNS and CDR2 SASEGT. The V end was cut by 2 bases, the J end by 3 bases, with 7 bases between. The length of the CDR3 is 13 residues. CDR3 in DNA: TGTGCCAGCAGTGAAAACAGGTACTATGGCTACACCTTC. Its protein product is CASSENRYYGYTF.

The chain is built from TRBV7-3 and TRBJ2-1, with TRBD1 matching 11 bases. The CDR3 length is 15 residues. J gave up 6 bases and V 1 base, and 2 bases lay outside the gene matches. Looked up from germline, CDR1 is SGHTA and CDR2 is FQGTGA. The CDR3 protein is CASSLMGQGGNEQFF. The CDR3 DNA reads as TGTGCCAGCAGCTTAATGGGACAGGGGGGCAATGAGCAGTTCTTC.

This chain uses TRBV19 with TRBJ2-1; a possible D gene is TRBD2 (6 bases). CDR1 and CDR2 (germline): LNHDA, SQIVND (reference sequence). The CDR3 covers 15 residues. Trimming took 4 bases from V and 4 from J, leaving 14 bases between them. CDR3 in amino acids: CASSRTGEPYNEQFF. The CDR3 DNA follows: TGTGCCAGTAGTAGGACGGGGGAACCTTACAATGAGCAGTTCTTC.